A selection of T cell receptor beta chains follows, all from one sample in a study of T cell responses to AZD1222 COVID-19 vaccine. TCRdb's table, derived via immunoSEQ multiplex PCR, lists solely in-frame clones and lacks some. The data contain around 91,000 clones, approximately 91% of them singletons. Sequenced here: peripheral blood, sampled 28 days after the second AZD1222 dose. These TCRs come from an adult who received the AZD1222 COVID-19 vaccine. Both conserved end residues are part of each CDR3. A D gene is named only where the DNA matches it firmly. Not every row has a clone size; where given, it reads once, few, many or a size class.

D: TRBD2
size: .
J: TRBJ2-1
V: TRBV19
CDR3: CASSPGTSGTQQFF
DNA: TGTGCCAGTAGTCCCGGGACTAGCGGGACCCAGCAGTTCTTC

D: TRBD2
size: .
J: TRBJ2-1
V: TRBV5-4
CDR3: CASSSWTSGSVGIRYNEQFF
DNA: TGTGCCAGCAGCTCGTGGACTAGCGGGAGTGTAGGGATCAGGTACAATGAGCAGTTCTTC

D: .
size: .
J: TRBJ2-1
V: TRBV24-1
CDR3: CATSNPGGYNEQFF
DNA: TGTGCCACCAGTAACCCAGGCGGCTACAATGAGCAGTTCTTC

D: .
size: .
J: TRBJ2-2
V: TRBV20-1
CDR3: CSAARAGELFF
DNA: TGCAGTGCGGCGAGGGCCGGGGAGCTGTTTTTT

D: TRBD1
size: .
J: TRBJ1-1
V: TRBV19
CDR3: CASNPGQGGTEAFF
DNA: TGTGCCAGTAATCCGGGACAGGGGGGAACTGAAGCTTTCTTT

D: TRBD2
size: few
J: TRBJ2-7
V: TRBV3-1/TRBV3-2
CDR3: CASSLTSGSYEQYF
DNA: TGTGCCAGCAGCCTTACTAGCGGGAGTTACGAGCAGTACTTC

D: TRBD1
size: .
J: TRBJ1-6
V: TRBV28
CDR3: CASSRPGQGNSPLHF
DNA: TGTGCCAGCAGCCGTCCGGGACAGGGGAATTCACCCCTCCACTTT

D: .
size: .
J: TRBJ1-3
V: TRBV29-1
CDR3: CSVTQGSGNTIYF
DNA: TGCAGCGTCACCCAGGGGTCTGGAAACACCATATATTTT

D: .
size: .
J: TRBJ2-7
V: TRBV21-1
CDR3: CASSKWPRTYYEQYF
DNA: TGTGCCAGCAGCAAATGGCCCAGGACCTACTACGAGCAGTACTTC

D: .
size: .
J: TRBJ1-3
V: TRBV11-2
CDR3: CASSSLSGGPGNTIYF
DNA: TGTGCCAGCAGCTCCCTATCCGGAGGGCCAGGAAACACCATATATTTT

D: TRBD1
size: .
J: TRBJ2-6
V: TRBV13
CDR3: CASSSNPWDRSGANVLTF
DNA: TGTGCCAGCAGCTCAAACCCCTGGGACAGATCTGGGGCCAACGTCCTGACTTTC

D: .
size: .
J: TRBJ2-7
V: TRBV11-2
CDR3: CASSIHSFTYEQYF
DNA: TGTGCCAGCAGCATCCACTCCTTCACCTACGAGCAGTACTTC

D: TRBD1
size: .
J: TRBJ1-5
V: TRBV6-5
CDR3: CASGGQANSNQPQHF
DNA: TGTGCCAGCGGGGGACAGGCCAATAGCAATCAGCCCCAGCATTTT

D: TRBD2
size: .
J: TRBJ2-1
V: TRBV30
CDR3: CAWRLASYNEQFF
DNA: TGTGCCTGGAGACTAGCGTCCTACAATGAGCAGTTCTTC

D: TRBD1
size: .
J: TRBJ2-7
V: TRBV5-6
CDR3: CASSLLLGQLNEQYF
DNA: TGTGCCAGCAGCTTGCTCCTGGGACAGCTGAACGAGCAGTACTTC

D: .
size: once
J: TRBJ1-2
V: TRBV11-2
CDR3: CASSLARGLGYTF
DNA: TGTGCCAGCAGCCTTGCCCGGGGGTTAGGCTACACCTTC

D: .
size: .
J: TRBJ1-2
V: TRBV6-5
CDR3: CASSRDDRRDGYTF
DNA: TGTGCCAGCAGCCGAGACGACAGGAGAGATGGCTACACCTTC

D: TRBD2
size: .
J: TRBJ2-7
V: TRBV27
CDR3: CASSEKRGTSYEQYF
DNA: TGTGCCAGCAGTGAGAAGCGGGGGACCTCCTACGAGCAGTACTTC

D: TRBD2
size: .
J: TRBJ2-7
V: TRBV11-2
CDR3: CASSLVLAGAYEQYF
DNA: TGTGCCAGCAGCTTGGTTCTAGCGGGGGCCTACGAGCAGTACTTC

D: TRBD2
size: .
J: TRBJ2-1
V: TRBV27
CDR3: CASHGGSSGGQFF
DNA: TGTGCCAGCCATGGGGGCTCTAGCGGGGGGCAGTTCTTC

D: .
size: .
J: TRBJ2-2
V: TRBV7-8
CDR3: CASSLVRVHGELFF
DNA: TGTGCCAGCAGCTTAGTCCGGGTTCACGGGGAGCTGTTTTTT

D: TRBD1
size: .
J: TRBJ1-5
V: TRBV19
CDR3: CASSIEGALDQPQHF
DNA: TGTGCCAGTAGTATTGAGGGGGCTTTGGATCAGCCCCAGCATTTT